What follows are 28 T cell receptor beta chains derived from one specimen sequenced in a study of regulatory T cells in long-lasting Graves disease (TCRdb year 2021). The time point label, read with the paper, signifies: persistent/refractory GD, antithyroid drugs over 5 years with positive TRAb. RNA was extracted from PBMCs in TRIzol for both TCR sequencing and RNA sequencing. To prepare the library, multiplex PCR was applied. Sequencing instrument: Illumina HiSeq 4000. iRepertoire HTBI primers and Arm-PCR amplification of CDR3 regions were used to construct TCR beta libraries. TCRdb passed the public sequencing reads through fastp at Q25 and MiXCR, retaining productive beta sequences. Under each unique CDR3 protein, matching rows form one entry showing the most common genes and DNA. The sample table contains 300,000 or so distinct CDR3 sequences; only one count was recorded for around a fifth of them. The ten largest clones represent over 25% of the sample.

Material: peripheral blood mononuclear cells (PBMCs), obtained when the disease was refractory, from a patient treated with antithyroid drugs. These receptors were collected from a female donor with Graves disease.

This clonotype was counted ten times or more. The chain joins TRBV30 to TRBJ1-2, with D tentatively TRBD1 (6 bases). Looked up from germline, CDR1 is GTSNPN and CDR2 is SVGIG (reference sequence). This CDR3 has 14 residues. Trimming removed 5 bases from V and 8 bases from J, with 21 bases in between. This chain's CDR3 is CAWAEGRGFGGYTF. DNA for the CDR3: TGTGCCTGGGCCGAGGGCAGGGGTTTTGGGGGCTACACCTTC.

The chain couples TRBV12-5 to TRBJ1-6; D is unclear. The CDR3 spans 16 residues. In germline, CDR1 is LGHNT, CDR2 FRNRAP. With 5 bases removed from V and 0 bases from J, the gap between germline ends came to 11 bases. The CDR3 coding sequence is TGTGCTAGTGGTGGCGGGGAGTACTCCTATAATTCACCCCTCCACTTT. This codes for CASGGGEYSYNSPLHF.

The gene calls are TRBV5-6 and TRBJ1-2, with 9 nucleotides matching TRBD1. The germline V gene encodes CDR1 SGHDT and CDR2 YYEEEE. There are 16 residues in the CDR3. Unmatched junction bases numbered 13, after V lost 3 bases and J lost 7 bases. The chain's CDR3 is CASSYPTGTGMRGYTF. In DNA, the CDR3 is TGTGCCAGCAGCTATCCTACCGGGACAGGGATGCGTGGCTACACCTTC.

The sample holds a few counts of this clonotype. The gene calls are TRBV19 and TRBJ2-4, with D perhaps TRBD1 (6 bases). CDR1 and CDR2 (germline): LNHDA, SQIVND (reference sequence). V was trimmed by 9 bases and J by 8 bases, leaving 17 bases between them. The CDR3 is 13 amino acids. The CDR3 DNA reads as TGTGCCAGCAGCAGGCCAGGGGCAGACATTCAGTACTTC. Encoded protein: CASSRPGADIQYF. The full variable domain, with the rest looked up from reference TRBV19 and TRBJ2-4, is DGGITQSPKYLFRKEGQNVTLSCEQNLNHDAMYWYRQDPGQGLRLIYYSQIVNDFQKGDIAEGYSVSREKKESFPLTVTSAQKNPTAFYLCASSRPGADIQYFGAGTRLSVL.

In its sample, this clonotype was seen many times. The J gene is TRBJ2-5, the V gene TRBV7-9, with 7 bases that match TRBD1. J lost 2 bases, V lost 1 base, and 7 bases had no gene match. The CDR3 runs 16 residues. Germline lookup yields CDR1 SEHNR and CDR2 FQNEAQ (reference sequence). The CDR3 sequence is CASSLVAADRQETQYF. DNA of the CDR3: TGTGCCAGCAGCTTAGTGGCAGCGGACAGGCAAGAGACCCAGTACTTC.

The V gene is TRBV10-3, the J gene TRBJ2-7; D is uncertain. Trimming took off 2 bases at V and 3 bases at J, with 8 bases between the two ends. This CDR3 is 13 amino acids long. The germline V gene has CDR1 ENHRY and CDR2 SYGVKD. The CDR3 reads CAISETDFYEQYF. The CDR3 DNA reads as TGTGCCATCAGTGAGACAGACTTCTACGAGCAGTACTTC.

To note about this clonotype: Possible read error: a much larger clone is one base away. Likely a read error: the CDR3 ends without its conserved phenylalanine or tryptophan. The chain couples TRBV6-2 or TRBV6-3 to TRBJ1-2; TRBD1 matches at 11 bases. The CDR3 contains 13 residues. Germline V gene data show CDR1 as MNHEY and CDR2 as SVGEGT. V gave up 6 bases and J gave up 7 bases; unmatched junction bases: 4. In nucleotides, the CDR3 is TGTGCCAGCAGAGGACAGGGGGCGGTTGGCTACACCATC. It translates to CASRGQGAVGYTI.

This clonotype was seen many times. The V call is TRBV20-1, the J call TRBJ1-6; the match to TRBD1 covers 7 bases. Germline CDR1 is DFQATT and CDR2 is SNEGSKA (reference sequence). V lost 0 bases and J lost 6; bases outside the gene matches: 11. The CDR3 loop spans 17 amino acids. For the CDR3, the DNA is TGCAGTGCTAGAGATATCCAGACAGGGTCCCTTAATTCACCCCTCCACTTT. As protein: CSARDIQTGSLNSPLHF.

This clonotype was seen a handful of times. V usage is TRBV28 and J usage is TRBJ1-5; 9 nucleotides line up with TRBD1. The germline V gene has CDR1 MDHEN and CDR2 SYDVKM. V gave up 7 bases and J gave up 6 bases; unmatched junction bases: 7. The CDR3 is made up of 14 amino acids. For the CDR3, the DNA is TGTGCCAGCAAAACAGGGGGCTTGCGTCAGCCCCAGCATTTT. Translating it yields CASKTGGLRQPQHF.

The V gene is TRBV6-1, the J gene TRBJ2-5, with D possibly being TRBD2 (6 bases). V was pared by 4 bases and J by 1 base, with 10 bases between. Germline V gene lookup returns CDR1 MNHNS and CDR2 SASEGT. There are 14 residues in the CDR3. The DNA of the CDR3 is TGTGCCAGCAGTGGATGGCGGGGCCAAGAGACCCAGTACTTC. This sequence encodes CASSGWRGQETQYF.

This clonotype was seen ten or more times. The rearrangement links TRBV6-1 to TRBJ1-5, with D possibly matching TRBD1 (5 bases). Germline CDR1 MNHNS, CDR2 SASEGT. The V gene lost 6 bases and the J gene lost 0 bases, with 12 bases spanning the gap. CDR3 size: 15 residues. CDR3 DNA: TGTGCCAGCAGACCGGGACCGTTTAGCAATCAGCCCCAGCATTTT. Protein sequence: CASRPGPFSNQPQHF.

About this clonotype itself: Since a much larger clone is just one base distant, this may be a read error. The V call is TRBV28, the J call TRBJ1-3, with D hard to call. This CDR3 has 14 residues. Germline-derived CDR1 and CDR2 are MDHEN and SYDVKM. CDR3 nucleotide sequence: TGTACCAGCAGTTTTGCGCAGCCTGGAAACACCATATATTTT. Translation: CTSSFAQPGNTIYF.

V is TRBV3-1 and J is TRBJ2-2, with D unresolved. The V gene lost 0 bases and the J gene lost 2 bases, with 16 bases spanning the gap. The CDR3 runs to 18 residues. The germline CDR1 and CDR2 sequences are LGHDT and YNNKEL (reference sequence). The CDR3 DNA is TGTGCCAGCAGCCAAGAGGCGGCAGGCCATTTCAACACCGGGGAGCTGTTTTTT. It yields the protein CASSQEAAGHFNTGELFF.

In its sample, this clonotype was seen many times. The V call is TRBV20-1, the J call TRBJ2-5; D may be TRBD2 (5 bases). This CDR3 is 13 amino acids long. Looked up from germline, CDR1 is DFQATT and CDR2 is SNEGSKA (reference sequence). V dropped 5 bases and J dropped 5 bases, with 15 bases sitting between them. The CDR3 is CSAGRSPGETQYF. The CDR3 DNA follows: TGCAGTGCTGGCCGGTCCCCGGGGGAGACCCAGTACTTC.

This clonotype occurred many times. The chain combines TRBV12-3 or TRBV12-4 with TRBJ1-2; 9 bases agree with TRBD1. The CDR3 runs to 12 residues. J lost 5 bases, V lost 11 bases, and 6 bases had no gene match. This chain's CDR3 is CAGLQGAYGYTF. CDR3 in DNA: TGTGCCGGACTACAGGGGGCATATGGCTACACCTTC.

This clonotype was recorded only once. A much bigger clone sits one base away, suggesting this may be a read error. V and J are TRBV28 and TRBJ2-2; either TRBD1 or TRBD2 may fit D (5 bases each). Deletions cut 5 bases from V and 4 bases from J, with 8 bases between. This CDR3 region has 13 residues. CDR1 is MDHEN and CDR2 is SYDVKM in the germline V gene. The CDR3 here is CASSTGATGELFF. For the CDR3, the DNA is TGTGCCAGCAGTACCGGGGCCACCGGGGAGCTGTTTTTT.

The chain is built from TRBV5-1 and TRBJ2-5; D uncertain. This CDR3 is built from 14 residues. Germline V gene data show CDR1 as SGHRS and CDR2 as YFSETQ. Between the trimmed V and J ends, which lost 0 bases and 2 bases, there was a span of 8 bases. The CDR3 loop is CASSLGILQETQYF. The CDR3 nucleotides read TGCGCCAGCAGCTTGGGAATCCTACAAGAGACCCAGTACTTC. Supplemented by reference TRBV5-1 and TRBJ2-5, the full variable domain reads KAGVTQTPRYLIKTRGQQVTLSCSPISGHRSVSWYQQTPGQGLQFLFEYFSETQRNKGNFPGRFSGRQFSNSRSEMNVSTLELGDSALYLCASSLGILQETQYFGPGTRLLVL.

The chain employs TRBV19 and TRBJ2-7; TRBD1 agrees at 9 bases. The CDR3 consists of 13 residues. V lost 5 bases and J lost 9; bases outside the gene matches: 8. CDR1 and CDR2 (germline): LNHDA, SQIVND (reference sequence). CDR3 loop: CASSRRDRVSQYF. CDR3 in DNA: TGTGCCAGTAGTCGGCGGGACAGGGTTTCGCAGTACTTC.

This clonotype was counted ten times or more. The chain carries TRBV5-5 and TRBJ1-2; D not certain. This CDR3 comprises 10 residues. Germline loops: CDR1 SGHKS, CDR2 YYEKEE (reference sequence). Trimming took 4 bases from V and 5 from J, leaving 3 bases between them. The CDR3 coding sequence is TGTGCCAGCAGCGGATATGGCTACACCTTC. It yields the protein CASSGYGYTF.

This clonotype was picked up a small number of times. The genes are TRBV5-1 and TRBJ1-2, with D possibly TRBD1 on 6 matching bases. This CDR3 spans 14 amino acids. CDR1 is SGHRS and CDR2 is YFSETQ in the germline V gene. V was trimmed by 4 bases and J by 2 bases, leaving 12 bases between them. The CDR3 region has the DNA TGCGCCAGCAGCCTAGACCAGGGGAACTATGGCTACACCTTC. It specifies CASSLDQGNYGYTF.

About this clonotype: A much larger clone lies one base from this, so it may be a read error. The chain links TRBV10-3 to TRBJ2-7; the D gene is possibly TRBD2 (7 bases). The CDR3 contains 13 residues. Germline V lookup: CDR1 ENHRY, CDR2 SYGVKD. Trimming shortened V by 7 bases and J by 4 bases, and 14 bases separated the two germline ends. CDR3 in amino acids: CAIKDGGPYEQYF. For the CDR3, the DNA is TGTGCCATCAAGGACGGGGGGCCTTACGAGCAGTACTTC.

This clonotype was recorded at least ten times. This sequence joins TRBV28 and TRBJ1-5, with D possibly TRBD1 on 5 matching bases. Per germline, CDR1 MDHEN and CDR2 SYDVKM. The CDR3 is 14 amino acids. Trimming left V 5 bases short and J 7 bases short, with 15 bases between. The CDR3 region is CASSQSRVGQPQHF. The DNA for the CDR3 is TGTGCCAGCAGTCAAAGCAGGGTCGGCCAGCCCCAGCATTTT.

This clonotype showed up just a few times. The V gene is TRBV5-1, the J gene TRBJ1-1; D gene unclear. Trimming left V 2 bases short and J 1 base short, with 9 bases between. Looked up from germline, CDR1 is SGHRS and CDR2 is YFSETQ. The CDR3 runs 14 residues. The CDR3, as DNA: TGCGCCAGCAGCTTATACTACGGGAACACTGAAGCTTTCTTT. This translates into CASSLYYGNTEAFF. Full variable domain (remainder filled in from reference TRBV5-1 and TRBJ1-1): KAGVTQTPRYLIKTRGQQVTLSCSPISGHRSVSWYQQTPGQGLQFLFEYFSETQRNKGNFPGRFSGRQFSNSRSEMNVSTLELGDSALYLCASSLYYGNTEAFFGQGTRLTVV.

This clonotype was recorded many times. The rearrangement joins TRBV28 to TRBJ2-7; D might be TRBD1 or TRBD2, each matching 5 bases. The CDR3 sequence is 13 residues long. Germline CDR1 reads MDHEN; CDR2 reads SYDVKM. The ends were cut back, 9 bases at V and 1 base at J, with 13 bases in the middle. CDR3 nucleotides: TGTGCCAGTTCCGGGACGGCTTCCTACGAGCAGTACTTC. Encoded protein: CASSGTASYEQYF.

The table lists this clonotype with a few counts. J is TRBJ1-1 and V is TRBV15, with TRBD1 matching 8 bases. The germline V gene encodes CDR1 LNHNV and CDR2 YYDKDF (reference sequence). The J segment lost 3 bases and the V segment lost 3 bases, leaving 12 bases of the junction unmatched. This CDR3 has 17 amino acids. In DNA, the CDR3 is TGTGCCACCAGCAGGTACTTGGACAGGGTTTCTGACACTGAAGCTTTCTTT. Its translation is CATSRYLDRVSDTEAFF.

There are a few counts of this clonotype. The rearrangement uses TRBV30 and TRBJ2-7; 8 bases are a match to TRBD1. V was pared by 3 bases and J by 4 bases, with 14 bases of the junction left unmatched. Germline loops: CDR1 GTSNPN, CDR2 SVGIG (reference sequence). The CDR3 is 16 residues long. The CDR3 is CAWRPARGQRLYEQYF. As DNA, the CDR3 is TGTGCCTGGAGGCCCGCCAGGGGGCAGAGGCTATACGAGCAGTACTTC.

This clonotype came up a few times. A far larger clone lies a single base away; this is likely a read error. The V gene is TRBV7-8, the J gene TRBJ1-1; no reliable D call. This CDR3 spans 12 amino acids. Looked up from germline, CDR1 is SGHVS and CDR2 is FQNEAQ. The CDR3: CASSFGNTETFF. The CDR3, as DNA: TGTGCCAGCAGCTTCGGAAACACTGAAACTTTCTTT.

This clonotype occurred a few times. This chain links TRBV7-2 with TRBJ1-5; D not resolved. CDR1 and CDR2 from the germline V gene are SGHTA and FQGNSA. The ends were cut back, 1 base at V and 6 bases at J, with 10 bases in the middle. This CDR3 is built from 14 residues. The CDR3 nucleotides are TGTGCCAGCAGCTTAGTAGAGGGATTTCAGCCCCAGCATTTT. It codes for CASSLVEGFQPQHF.